What follows are 5 T cell receptor beta chains derived from one specimen sequenced in a study of blood T cell repertoires in COVID-19. Libraries were prepared by immunoSEQ multiplex PCR; TCRdb keeps only in-frame clonotypes and omits some of them. The sample records some 300,000 clones, 90% being singletons. The source material was PBMCs or T cells enriched from blood (not recorded which). These receptors all come from a woman between 18 and 29 years old with acute COVID-19.

J is TRBJ2-5 and V is TRBV28, with TRBD2 matching over 7 bases. The germline V gene has CDR1 MDHEN and CDR2 SYDVKM. This CDR3 contains 16 residues. Trimming cost V 4 bases and J 6 bases; bases outside gene matches: 14. The chain's CDR3 is CASSWGIAGPPQTQYF. CDR3 bases: TGTGCCAGCAGTTGGGGGATAGCGGGTCCCCCACAGACCCAGTACTTC.

The gene calls are TRBV28 and TRBJ1-5, with TRBD1 as a possible D gene (6 bases). This CDR3 is built from 18 residues. Trimming cost V 1 base and J 4 bases, with 20 bases left between them. The germline V gene has CDR1 MDHEN and CDR2 SYDVKM. The CDR3 loop reads CASSLLGQYPKRNQPQHF. CDR3 nucleotides: TGTGCCAGCAGTTTATTAGGACAGTACCCTAAGAGGAATCAGCCCCAGCATTTT. Supplemented by reference TRBV28 and TRBJ1-5, the full variable domain reads DVKVTQSSRYLVKRTGEKVFLECVQDMDHENMFWYRQDPGLGLRLIYFSYDVKMKEKGDIPEGYSVSREKKERFSLILESASTNQTSMYLCASSLLGQYPKRNQPQHFGDGTRLSIL.

This rearrangement joins TRBV25-1 to TRBJ1-6, with TRBD1 as a possible D gene (5 bases). The ends were cut back, 6 bases at V and 10 bases at J, with 13 bases in the middle. This CDR3 comprises 13 residues. The germline CDR1 and CDR2 sequences are MGHDK and SYGVNS. The DNA for the CDR3 is TGTGCCAGCAGGGAGGTGGGGGGATCACCCCTCCACTTT. Its translation: CASREVGGSPLHF.

The chain combines TRBV7-9 with TRBJ2-3; TRBD2 might be the D (6 bases). This CDR3 spans 15 amino acids. Trimming left V 5 bases short and J 4 bases short, with 16 bases between. Germline CDR1 and CDR2: SEHNR and FQNEAQ (reference sequence). DNA of the CDR3: TGTGCCAGCAGCCGGGGTGGTAGCGGCTCAGATACGCAGTATTTT. Its protein product is CASSRGGSGSDTQYF.

This clone was seen a handful of times. The J gene is TRBJ2-3, the V gene TRBV5-1; TRBD1 aligns across 10 bases. The V gene end was trimmed by 0 bases and the J gene end by 3 bases; junction bases not matched to a gene: 1. Germline CDR1 and CDR2: SGHRS and YFSETQ. CDR3 length: 15 amino acids. CDR3 sequence (DNA): TGCGCCAGCAGCTTGGAGGGACAGGGGACAGATACGCAGTATTTT. Residues: CASSLEGQGTDTQYF.